This TCR beta chain was obtained from a study of T-cell memory formation after mild COVID-19. Study-wide context: There were largely donor-specific TCR clusters.

The CDR3 spans 14 residues. Germline V gene lookup returns CDR1 GTSNPN and CDR2 SVGIG (reference sequence). With V trimmed by 8 bases and J by 0 bases, 7 bases remained unmatched. TCRdb reprocessed the 5' RACE reads with MiXCR, giving one entry per CDR3 protein. The sample holds over 350,000 distinct CDR3 sequences, about 24% seen once. The sequencing sample was made of PBMCs or a T cell subset sorted from them (not recorded which). The J gene is TRBJ1-1, the V gene TRBV30, with 9 bases matching TRBD1. The sequence was collected from an adult woman who had mild COVID-19 (a few samples of this study predate the infection). Cell type and time point are not known. This CDR3 reads CALNRGLMNTEAFF. CDR3 bases: TGTGCCCTGAACAGGGGGCTAATGAACACTGAAGCTTTCTTT.